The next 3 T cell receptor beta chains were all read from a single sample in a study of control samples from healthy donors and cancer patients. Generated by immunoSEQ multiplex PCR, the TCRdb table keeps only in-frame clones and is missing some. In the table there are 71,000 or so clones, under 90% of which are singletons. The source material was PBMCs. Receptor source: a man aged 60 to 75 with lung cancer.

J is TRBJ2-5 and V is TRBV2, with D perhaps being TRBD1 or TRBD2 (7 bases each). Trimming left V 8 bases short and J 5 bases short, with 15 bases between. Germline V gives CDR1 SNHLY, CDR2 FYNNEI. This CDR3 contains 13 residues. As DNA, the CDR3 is TGTGCCAGCCTCCCGGGGGGACAGGAGACCCAGTACTTC. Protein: CASLPGGQETQYF.

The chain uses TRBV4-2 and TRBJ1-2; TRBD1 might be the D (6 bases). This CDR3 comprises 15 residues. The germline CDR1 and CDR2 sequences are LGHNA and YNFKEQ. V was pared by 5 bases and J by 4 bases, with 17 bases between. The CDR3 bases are TGTGCCAGCAGCACCTATCGACAGGAACTCTATGGCTACACCTTC. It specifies CASSTYRQELYGYTF.

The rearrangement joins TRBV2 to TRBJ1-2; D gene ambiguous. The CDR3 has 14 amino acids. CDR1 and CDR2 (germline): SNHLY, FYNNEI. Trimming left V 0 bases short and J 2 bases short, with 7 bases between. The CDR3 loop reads CASSEARPNYGYTF. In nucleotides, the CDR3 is TGTGCCAGCAGTGAAGCCCGGCCGAACTATGGCTACACCTTC. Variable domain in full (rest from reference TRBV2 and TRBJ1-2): EPEVTQTPSHQVTQMGQEVILRCVPISNHLYFYWYRQILGQKVEFLVSFYNNEISEKSEIFDDQFSVERPDGSNFTLKIRSTKLEDSAMYFCASSEARPNYGYTFGSGTRLTVV.